The 11 T cell receptor beta chains presented below share a single source sample, sequenced in a study of blood T cell repertoires in COVID-19. Profiled with immunoSEQ multiplex PCR; TCRdb holds only in-frame clones, not every one. The sample has about 150,000 clones; approximately 73% are singletons. Material for sequencing was peripheral blood. The source is a man aged 55 to 70 with acute or convalescent COVID-19.

The chain joins TRBV4-1 to TRBJ1-4, with a weak D call TRBD1 (5 bases). CDR1 is MGHRA, CDR2 YSYEKL, per germline. V was pared by 5 bases and J by 8 bases, with 15 bases between. CDR3 length: 14 amino acids. CDR3 sequence: CASSETGSREKLFF. The CDR3 DNA is TGCGCCAGCAGCGAAACAGGATCGAGGGAAAAACTGTTTTTT.

CDR3: CATSDPGQGGDTQYF. The DNA of the CDR3 is TGTGCCACCAGTGACCCTGGACAGGGGGGAGATACGCAGTATTTT. The chain joins TRBV24-1 to TRBJ2-3; TRBD1 aligns across 10 bases. Germline-derived CDR1 and CDR2 are KGHDR and SFDVKD. CDR3 length: 15 residues. V was clipped by 4 bases and J by 5 bases; unmatched bases: 5.

This chain joins TRBV4-2 and TRBJ1-1; unclear D gene. Germline CDR1 LGHNA, CDR2 YNFKEQ. The germline V and J ends were trimmed by 4 bases and 3 bases, with 15 bases remaining between them. The CDR3 has 15 residues. The CDR3 DNA follows: TGTGCCAGCAGCCCTTGGACTGGGAGGGACACTGAAGCTTTCTTT. Translation: CASSPWTGRDTEAFF.

V is TRBV7-6 and J is TRBJ2-3; 11 positions match TRBD2. Trimming cost V 3 bases and J 1 base; bases outside gene matches: 3. Germline V gene lookup returns CDR1 SGHVS and CDR2 FNYEAQ. The CDR3 contains 16 residues. CDR3 DNA sequence: TGTGCCAGCAGCTTTTTACTAGCGGGAGGCACAGATACGCAGTATTTT. Its protein is CASSFLLAGGTDTQYF.

The sample holds a few counts of this clone. The chain couples TRBV4-1 to TRBJ2-7; TRBD2 aligns across 10 bases. Germline CDR1 and CDR2: MGHRA and YSYEKL. The CDR3 runs to 15 residues. V shed 2 bases and J 4 bases; nucleotides not matched to a gene: 5. Here the CDR3 DNA reads TGCGCCAGCAGCCAACAAGCGGGAGGGGCTTACGAGCAGTACTTC. It is translated as CASSQQAGGAYEQYF.

V usage is TRBV28 and J usage is TRBJ1-5, with 8 bases that match TRBD1. There are 15 residues in the CDR3. The ends lost 6 bases at V and 5 bases at J; junction bases unmatched: 9. CDR1 and CDR2 from the germline V gene are MDHEN and SYDVKM. This chain's CDR3 is CASSEVTGGDQPQHF. In nucleotides, the CDR3 is TGTGCCAGCAGCGAAGTAACAGGGGGGGATCAGCCCCAGCATTTT.

This chain uses TRBV7-9 with TRBJ2-7; D is possibly TRBD2 (6 bases). CDR3 size: 14 residues. CDR1 is SEHNR, CDR2 FQNEAQ, per germline (reference sequence). V lost 3 bases and J lost 2, with 11 bases in between. The CDR3 region is CASSFGTSTYEQYF. CDR3 sequence (DNA): TGTGCCAGCAGCTTTGGGACTTCCACCTACGAGCAGTACTTC.

The rearrangement links TRBV7-8 to TRBJ1-3; the match to TRBD1 covers 7 bases. The CDR3 has 15 amino acids. J gave up 0 bases and V 5 bases, and 4 bases lay outside the gene matches. From germline, CDR1 is SGHVS and CDR2 FQNEAQ. CDR3 coding DNA: TGTGCCAGCAGCCTGGGGACAGTCTCTGGAAACACCATATATTTT. Translated: CASSLGTVSGNTIYF.

This clone was picked up one time. The rearrangement uses TRBV28 and TRBJ1-2, with TRBD1 identical over 10 bases. J lost 4 bases, V lost 5 bases, and 10 bases had no gene match. The CDR3 sequence is 16 residues long. Germline V gene data show CDR1 as MDHEN and CDR2 as SYDVKM. In DNA form, the CDR3 reads TGTGCCAGCAGTCTCGCCGGGACAGGGGTTGGCTATGGCTACACCTTC. Translation: CASSLAGTGVGYGYTF.

This clone was seen only a few times. The chain carries TRBV10-2 and TRBJ2-3; no reliable D call. V lost 2 bases and J 0 bases, leaving 9 bases between the germline ends. CDR1 WSHSY and CDR2 SAAADI come from the germline V gene. This CDR3 contains 15 residues. The CDR3 protein is CASSETATSTDTQYF. CDR3 DNA: TGCGCCAGCAGTGAGACGGCGACAAGCACAGATACGCAGTATTTT.

The chain carries TRBV7-9 and TRBJ2-5; 9 bases are shared with TRBD1. The CDR3 extends over 16 amino acids. V trimming: 8 bases; J trimming: 3 bases; junction bases outside the gene matches: 13. The germline gives CDR1 SEHNR, CDR2 FQNEAQ (reference sequence). The CDR3 region is CASGYRGRAEKETQYF. The CDR3 region has the DNA TGTGCCAGCGGATACAGGGGGCGCGCGGAAAAAGAGACCCAGTACTTC.